This TCR beta chain was found in a study of radiation and T cells in renal cell carcinoma. The method was immunoSEQ multiplex PCR; TCRdb's version includes in-frame clones alone and lacks a portion of them. Of 130,000 to 150,000 clones listed, around 90% were seen once; the top ten hold about 4.3%. The CDR3 is 14 amino acids. The ends were cut back, 5 bases at V and 4 bases at J, with 12 bases in the middle. Germline CDR1 and CDR2: SEHNR and FQNEAQ (reference sequence). Time point reported: baseline pretreatment blood. Indicated treatment: 15 Gy SBRT to primary tumor, nephrectomy 4 weeks later. The receptor's source is a woman between 65 and 79 years old with renal cell carcinoma. The sample consisted of blood, taken from a patient whose treatment included radiotherapy and nephrectomy. This chain connects TRBV7-9 to TRBJ2-1; a possible D gene is TRBD1 (6 bases). This CDR3 reads CASSRDIDYNEQFF. The CDR3 DNA reads as TGTGCCAGCAGCAGGGACATCGATTACAATGAGCAGTTCTTC.